This TCR beta chain is from a study of T cells after yellow fever vaccination (dated by TCRdb to the late 2010s). At the level of the whole study: The SMART-Seq v4 Ultra Low Input RNA kit was used to prepare libraries from fractions with low cell numbers. Blood was drawn at multiple timepoints before and after primary and secondary immunization, with bulk PBMC replicates and cell subsets isolated. To follow T-cell clones before and after primary and booster YFV17D yellow fever vaccination, bulk TCR alpha and beta repertoires were sequenced over time. Two healthy male donors, one aged 18 to 30 and one aged 30 to 40 years, made up the cohort.

On this clonotype: The antigen it binds to is not known. There are no base qualities to consult, and no much larger clone falls within one base.

Trimming at the junction amounts to 5 bases on V and 4 bases on J, and the germline ends lie 17 bases apart. Reading from cysteine to phenylalanine, the CDR3 counts 14 amino acids. Only the CDR3 region is kept as DNA, spanning 42 bases read in frame from base 1. From a lookup of the germline V gene (reference sequence), CDR1 and CDR2 are DFQATT and SNEGSKA. What the work shows at the level of the full study, not this receptor alone: The secondary T-cell response was found to be weaker but faster than the primary response, with a peak reached on day 5 rather than on day 15. Only two donors were included in the study, so the extent to which the findings can be generalized is limited. A small fraction of clonotypes appeared in both the CD4 and CD8 compartments, likely as a result of convergent recombination. After the booster, most clones that had expanded after primary vaccination were detected again (about 97% of CD4 and roughly 86% of CD8), suggesting broad maintenance of memory. Computational filtering was required because FACS-sorted repertoires could contain abundant contaminating clonotypes from the bulk population.

The treatment or condition label here, explained by the study, means: live attenuated yellow fever vaccine strain. Two biological replicates of bulk PBMCs were collected at each blood-draw timepoint. A standard Ficoll-Paque protocol was used to isolate PBMCs from peripheral blood. TriZol was used to extract RNA from bulk PBMCs, CD4 and CD8 fractions, and dextramer-positive and dextramer-negative fractions. TCR cDNA was synthesized by 5'RACE template switching, through which a universal primer site and unique molecular identifiers were introduced. Priming of cDNA synthesis was performed from both the TCR alpha and TCR beta constant segments. Library amplification involved two PCR steps, and the second step added sample barcodes and sequencing adapters. Libraries were sequenced on Illumina HiSeq 2500 (2x100 bp) or NovaSeq (2x150 bp). Processing in the source paper ran as follows. Demultiplexing of reads and collapsing into UMI consensus sequences were performed with MIGEC, and V(D)J alignment was carried out with MiXCR. Using edgeR on replicate PBMC samples, clonotypes were called vaccine-responding if FDR was below 0.01 and the log2 fold change was above 5 up to day 15. Each bulk clonotype was labeled CD4 or CD8 based on which sequenced repertoire, CD4 or CD8, contained the clonotype at higher abundance. TCRdb trimmed the raw reads at Q25, called clones with MiXCR and kept productive beta chains. Each entry merges the rows of one CDR3 protein and shows their most common DNA and genes. What appears here as the V and J calls and clone size reflects TCRdb's work, not the paper's. For this sample there are hundreds of thousands of distinct CDR3 sequences; roughly 13% appear just once. The ten largest clones take up 11% to 15% of the sample.

The sample here was PBMCs, taken on the day of the yellow fever booster vaccination. This clonotype was sampled from a man aged 25-40 years who received the YFV17D yellow fever vaccine. This receptor chain uses TRBV20-1 and TRBJ1-1; the D gene is possibly TRBD1, with 6 bases matching. The CDR3 region reads CSARGQGWGTEAFF. The DNA is as follows: TGCAGTGCTCGGGGGCAGGGGTGGGGCACTGAAGCTTTCTTT.